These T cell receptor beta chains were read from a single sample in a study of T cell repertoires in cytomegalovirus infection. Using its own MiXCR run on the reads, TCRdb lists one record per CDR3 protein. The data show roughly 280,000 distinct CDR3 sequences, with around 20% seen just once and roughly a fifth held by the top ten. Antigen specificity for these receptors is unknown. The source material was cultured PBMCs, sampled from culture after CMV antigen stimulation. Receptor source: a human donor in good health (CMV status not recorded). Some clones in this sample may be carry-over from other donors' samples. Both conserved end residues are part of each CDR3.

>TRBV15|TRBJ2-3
CATSRPGLGTDTQYF
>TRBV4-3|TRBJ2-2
CASSHESGVSNTGELFF
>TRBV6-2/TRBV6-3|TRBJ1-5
CASSYRGGGRNQPQHF
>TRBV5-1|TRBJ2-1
CASSKTSGNDEQFF
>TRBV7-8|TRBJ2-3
CASSLGPYLRDTQYF
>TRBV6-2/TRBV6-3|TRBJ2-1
CASSYSMTQYSEQFF
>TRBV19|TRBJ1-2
CASSIVPGLRYGYTF
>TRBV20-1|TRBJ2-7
CSAPPAHSVGEQYF
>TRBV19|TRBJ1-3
CASSPRADRTGNTIYF
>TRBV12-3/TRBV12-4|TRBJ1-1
CASSLGRNTEAFF
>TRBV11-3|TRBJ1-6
CASSARDRVEGDSPLHF
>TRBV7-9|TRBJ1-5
CASSVSSGPQHF
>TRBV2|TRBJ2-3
CASSGMTDTQYF
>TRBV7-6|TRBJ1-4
CASSLGGGPNEKLFF
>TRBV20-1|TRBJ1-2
CSAVGGNYGYTF
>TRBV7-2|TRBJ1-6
CASSLIRDSPLHF
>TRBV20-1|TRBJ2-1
CSTSGSGVNEQFF
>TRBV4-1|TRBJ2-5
CASSQDGAGGLLRTQYF
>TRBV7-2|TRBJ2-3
CASSLAGSDTQYF
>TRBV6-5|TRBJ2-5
CASSYSIPGTYQETQYF
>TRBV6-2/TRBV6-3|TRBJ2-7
CASSLILAENSYEQYF
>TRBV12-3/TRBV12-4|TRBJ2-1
CASRPLGTSSYNEQFF
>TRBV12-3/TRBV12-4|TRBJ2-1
CASSLGQGTSGDEQFF
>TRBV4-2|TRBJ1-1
CASSQEGDGTWATEAFF
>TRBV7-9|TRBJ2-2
CASSLARRVLAGELFF
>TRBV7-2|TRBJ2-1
CASSSGLAGKEQFF
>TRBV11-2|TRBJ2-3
CASSLMWGSTDTQYF
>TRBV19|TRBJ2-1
CTSSELAGFDNEQFF
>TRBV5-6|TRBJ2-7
CASSSNIRVSYEQYF
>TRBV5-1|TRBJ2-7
CASSLGTGTKEQYF
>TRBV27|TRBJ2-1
CASSTTDRFCNEQFF
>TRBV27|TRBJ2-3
CASGLGGSSTDTQYF
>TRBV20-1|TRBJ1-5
CSARDPARRNQPQHF
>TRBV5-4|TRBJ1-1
CASSLRREGKTEAFF
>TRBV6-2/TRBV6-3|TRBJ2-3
CASSSAGSGSQDTQYF
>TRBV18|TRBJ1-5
CASSGGVGFQPQHF
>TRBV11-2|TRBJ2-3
CASSLDGPSTQYF
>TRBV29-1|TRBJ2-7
CSVESGSSYEQYF
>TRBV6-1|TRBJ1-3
CASAGSTSGNTIYF
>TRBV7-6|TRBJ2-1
CASSLAVSNEQFF
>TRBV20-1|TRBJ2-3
CSATIAGGPPDTQYF
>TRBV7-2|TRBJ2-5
CASSERPGQETQYF
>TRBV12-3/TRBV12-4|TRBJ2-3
CASSGRPNTQYF
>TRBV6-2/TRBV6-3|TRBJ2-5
CASRKDRVSALLETQYF
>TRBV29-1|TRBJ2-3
CSVDSTDTQYF